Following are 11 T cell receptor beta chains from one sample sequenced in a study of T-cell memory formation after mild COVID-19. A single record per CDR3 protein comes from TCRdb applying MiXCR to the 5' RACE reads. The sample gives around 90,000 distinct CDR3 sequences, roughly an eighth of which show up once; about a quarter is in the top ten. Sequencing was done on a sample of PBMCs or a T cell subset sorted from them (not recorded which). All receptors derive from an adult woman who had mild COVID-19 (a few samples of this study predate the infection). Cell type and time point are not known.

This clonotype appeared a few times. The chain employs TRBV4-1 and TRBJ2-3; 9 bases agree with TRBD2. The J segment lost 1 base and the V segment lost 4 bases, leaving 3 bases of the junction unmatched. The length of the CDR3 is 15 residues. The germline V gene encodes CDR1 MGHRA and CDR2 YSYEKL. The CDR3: CASSLSGGRTDTQYF. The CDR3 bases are TGCGCCAGCAGCCTTAGCGGGGGCCGCACAGATACGCAGTATTTT.

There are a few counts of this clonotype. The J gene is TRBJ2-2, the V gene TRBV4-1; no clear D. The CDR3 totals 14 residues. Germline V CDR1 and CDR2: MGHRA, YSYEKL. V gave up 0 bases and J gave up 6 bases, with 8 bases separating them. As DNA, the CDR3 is TGCGCCAGCAGCCAAGATCGGAGTCCCGGGGAGCTGTTTTTT. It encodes CASSQDRSPGELFF.

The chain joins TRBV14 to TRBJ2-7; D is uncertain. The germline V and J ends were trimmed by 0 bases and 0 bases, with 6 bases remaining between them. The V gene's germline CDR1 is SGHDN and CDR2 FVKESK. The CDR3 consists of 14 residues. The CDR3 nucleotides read TGTGCCAGCAGCCAAGACTCTCTCTCCTACGAGCAGTACTTC. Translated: CASSQDSLSYEQYF.

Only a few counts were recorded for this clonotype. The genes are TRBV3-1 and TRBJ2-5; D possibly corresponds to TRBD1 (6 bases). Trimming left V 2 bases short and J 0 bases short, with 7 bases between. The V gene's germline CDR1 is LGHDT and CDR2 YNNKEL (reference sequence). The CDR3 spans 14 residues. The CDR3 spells CASSQTGNQETQYF. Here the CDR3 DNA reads TGTGCCAGCAGCCAAACAGGGAACCAAGAGACCCAGTACTTC.

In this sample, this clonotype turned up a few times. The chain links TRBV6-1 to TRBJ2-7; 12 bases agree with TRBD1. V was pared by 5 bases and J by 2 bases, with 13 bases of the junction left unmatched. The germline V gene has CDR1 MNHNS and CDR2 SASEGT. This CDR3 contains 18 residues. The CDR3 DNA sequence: TGTGCCAGCAGTCCCCGGGACAGGGGGCCGGCCGGAGCCTACGAGCAGTACTTC. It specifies CASSPRDRGPAGAYEQYF.

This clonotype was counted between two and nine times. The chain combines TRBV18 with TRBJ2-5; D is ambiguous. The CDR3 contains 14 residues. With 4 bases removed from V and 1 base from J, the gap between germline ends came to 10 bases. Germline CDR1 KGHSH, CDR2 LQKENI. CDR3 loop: CASSRTDLQETQYF. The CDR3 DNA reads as TGTGCCAGCTCACGGACGGATCTCCAAGAGACCCAGTACTTC.

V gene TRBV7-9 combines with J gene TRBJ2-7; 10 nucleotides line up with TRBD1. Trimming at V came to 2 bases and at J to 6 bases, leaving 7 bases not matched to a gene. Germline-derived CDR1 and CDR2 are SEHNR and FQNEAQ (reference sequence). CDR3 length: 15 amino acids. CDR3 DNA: TGTGCCAGCAGCTTACCGGACAGGGGGTTGGGCGAGCAGTACTTC. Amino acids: CASSLPDRGLGEQYF.

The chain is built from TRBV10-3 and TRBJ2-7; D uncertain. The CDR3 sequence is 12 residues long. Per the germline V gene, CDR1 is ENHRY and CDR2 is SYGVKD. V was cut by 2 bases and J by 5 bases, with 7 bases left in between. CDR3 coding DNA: TGTGCCATCAGTGAGGAGGCCAACGAGCAGTACTTC. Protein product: CAISEEANEQYF.

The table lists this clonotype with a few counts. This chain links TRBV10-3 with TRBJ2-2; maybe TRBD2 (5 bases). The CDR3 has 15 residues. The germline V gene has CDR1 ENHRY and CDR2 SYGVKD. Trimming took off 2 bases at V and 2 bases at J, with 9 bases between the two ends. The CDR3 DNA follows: TGTGCCATCAGTGAGCCAGGACTTAACACCGGGGAGCTGTTTTTT. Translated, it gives CAISEPGLNTGELFF.

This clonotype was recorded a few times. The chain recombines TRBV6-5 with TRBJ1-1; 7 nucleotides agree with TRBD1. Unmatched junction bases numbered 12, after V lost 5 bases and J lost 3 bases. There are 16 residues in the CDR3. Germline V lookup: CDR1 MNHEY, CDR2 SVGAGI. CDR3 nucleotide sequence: TGTGCCAGCAGTCCAACAGGGGAAAGGGGAGACACTGAAGCTTTCTTT. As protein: CASSPTGERGDTEAFF.

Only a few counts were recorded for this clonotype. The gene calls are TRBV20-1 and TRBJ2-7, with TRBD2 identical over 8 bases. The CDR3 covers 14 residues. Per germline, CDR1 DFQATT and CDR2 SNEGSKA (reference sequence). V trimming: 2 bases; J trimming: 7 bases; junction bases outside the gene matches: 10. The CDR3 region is CSARMSGGRREQYF. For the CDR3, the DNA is TGCAGTGCTAGAATGTCGGGGGGGCGTCGGGAGCAGTACTTC.